A single sample is the source of the 14 T cell receptor beta chains below, sequenced in a study of cytomegalovirus exposure and HLA in healthy donors. The PCR contained 60 Vbeta and 13 Jbeta primers. Using immunoSEQ multiplex PCR, the repertoire was profiled, and TCRdb retains in-frame clones only, with some absent. The table records 110,000 or so clones, 70% to 80% of them present only once. Input material: PBMCs. Receptor source: a woman aged 45 to 65 in good health and CMV-seropositive.

This clone appeared a few times. The chain is built from TRBV19 and TRBJ2-1, with D possibly being TRBD2 (6 bases). The CDR3 totals 16 residues. V gave up 2 bases and J gave up 4 bases, with 15 bases separating them. From germline, CDR1 is LNHDA and CDR2 SQIVND (reference sequence). The CDR3: CASSIRAGLSYNEQFF. Written as DNA, the CDR3 is TGTGCCAGTAGTATACGGGCGGGGCTATCTTACAATGAGCAGTTCTTC.

This chain joins TRBV7-6 and TRBJ1-1, with D perhaps TRBD1 (5 bases). Germline V gives CDR1 SGHVS, CDR2 FNYEAQ. The CDR3 spans 15 residues. V was cut by 2 bases and J by 0 bases, with 10 bases left in between. The CDR3, as DNA: TGTGCCAGCAGCTTAATGGCAGGGATGAACACTGAAGCTTTCTTT. It yields the protein CASSLMAGMNTEAFF.

The gene calls are TRBV18 and TRBJ2-3, with TRBD1 as a possible D gene (6 bases). Trimming cost V 6 bases and J 0 bases, with 13 bases left between them. The CDR3 totals 15 residues. Germline values: CDR1 KGHSH, CDR2 LQKENI. In DNA form, the CDR3 reads TGTGCCAGCTCGGCCAGGACAGAAAGCACAGATACGCAGTATTTT. Protein product: CASSARTESTDTQYF.

This clone was counted once. V gene TRBV2 combines with J gene TRBJ1-2, with D unresolved. The germline V and J ends were trimmed by 4 bases and 5 bases, with 14 bases remaining between them. This CDR3 has 14 amino acids. Germline V lookup: CDR1 SNHLY, CDR2 FYNNEI. This CDR3 is CASSGEGVGYGYTF. For the CDR3, the DNA is TGTGCCAGCAGTGGTGAGGGAGTGGGGTATGGCTACACCTTC. Combining the CDR3 with reference TRBV2 and TRBJ1-2 gives the whole variable domain EPEVTQTPSHQVTQMGQEVILRCVPISNHLYFYWYRQILGQKVEFLVSFYNNEISEKSEIFDDQFSVERPDGSNFTLKIRSTKLEDSAMYFCASSGEGVGYGYTFGSGTRLTVV.

The chain recombines TRBV19 with TRBJ1-5, with TRBD1 matching over 10 bases. Germline CDR1 LNHDA, CDR2 SQIVND (reference sequence). This CDR3 region has 15 residues. The trim removed 2 bases at V and 6 bases at J, leaving 4 bases unmatched. CDR3 residues: CASSISRTGGQPQHF. The CDR3 bases are TGTGCCAGTAGTATATCTCGGACAGGGGGTCAGCCCCAGCATTTT. The variable domain in full, with the rest retrieved from reference TRBV19 and TRBJ1-5, is DGGITQSPKYLFRKEGQNVTLSCEQNLNHDAMYWYRQDPGQGLRLIYYSQIVNDFQKGDIAEGYSVSREKKESFPLTVTSAQKNPTAFYLCASSISRTGGQPQHFGDGTRLSIL.

This clone has only a few counts. V usage is TRBV10-3 and J usage is TRBJ1-4; TRBD1 might be the D (6 bases). The CDR3 is 11 amino acids. The V gene lost 10 bases and the J gene lost 12 bases, with 15 bases spanning the gap. CDR1 ENHRY and CDR2 SYGVKD come from the germline V gene. CDR3 region: CATSDSGELFF. The CDR3 coding sequence is TGTGCCACCTCGGACAGTGGGGAACTGTTTTTT.

This clone has a handful of counts. The chain recombines TRBV5-5 with TRBJ1-1; 8 nucleotides agree with TRBD1. Germline assignment: CDR1 SGHKS and CDR2 YYEKEE (reference sequence). The CDR3 consists of 16 residues. V was pared by 0 bases and J by 2 bases, with 6 bases of the junction left unmatched. The CDR3 reads CASSLGTGFTNTEAFF. CDR3 nucleotides: TGTGCCAGCAGCTTGGGGACAGGGTTTACAAACACTGAAGCTTTCTTT.

V usage is TRBV6-1 and J usage is TRBJ1-1, with 7 bases matching TRBD1. Germline V CDR1 and CDR2: MNHNS, SASEGT. CDR3 length equals 13 residues. V shed 7 bases and J 1 base; nucleotides not matched to a gene: 3. CDR3 coding DNA: TGTGCCAGCAAGGGACAGCAGAACACTGAAGCTTTCTTT. Its translation: CASKGQQNTEAFF.

The chain carries TRBV19 and TRBJ1-1; TRBD1 agrees at 9 bases. The J segment lost 8 bases and the V segment lost 4 bases, leaving 8 bases of the junction unmatched. The CDR3 totals 14 residues. Germline V gene data show CDR1 as LNHDA and CDR2 as SQIVND (reference sequence). Here the CDR3 DNA reads TGTGCCAGTAGTAGGGGACAGGGTATTTCGGAAGCTTTCTTT. Translating it yields CASSRGQGISEAFF.

The chain combines TRBV12-5 with TRBJ1-5; 7 nucleotides align to TRBD1. CDR1 and CDR2 (germline): LGHNT, FRNRAP. With 6 bases clipped from V and 3 bases from J, the junction kept 5 bases outside the gene matches. This CDR3 has 14 residues. CDR3 protein: CASGAGQYNQPQHF. CDR3 in DNA: TGTGCTAGTGGCGCGGGACAGTACAATCAGCCCCAGCATTTT.

This chain uses TRBV30 with TRBJ1-5; 10 positions agree with TRBD1. The length of the CDR3 is 14 residues. CDR1 and CDR2 (germline): GTSNPN, SVGIG (reference sequence). V trimming: 3 bases; J trimming: 4 bases; junction bases outside the gene matches: 3. The chain's CDR3 is CAWRGQGPNQPQHF. CDR3 DNA: TGTGCCTGGAGGGGACAGGGGCCGAATCAGCCCCAGCATTTT.

The gene calls are TRBV2 and TRBJ2-1; TRBD1 is a possible D gene (6 bases). CDR1 and CDR2 (germline): SNHLY, FYNNEI. Trimming left V 5 bases short and J 6 bases short, with 8 bases between. There are 12 residues in the CDR3. This CDR3 is CASSRTVNEQFF. The CDR3 region has the DNA TGTGCCAGCAGTCGGACAGTCAATGAGCAGTTCTTC.

The rearrangement joins TRBV19 to TRBJ1-2; 9 bases are a match to TRBD1. CDR1 and CDR2 (germline): LNHDA, SQIVND (reference sequence). The CDR3 runs 13 residues. V shed 8 bases, J shed 3 bases, and the junction held 4 bases outside the gene matches. CDR3 region: CASPTGGDYGYTF. CDR3 coding DNA: TGTGCCAGTCCGACAGGGGGAGACTATGGCTACACCTTC.

The gene calls are TRBV4-1 and TRBJ2-3; 11 nucleotides agree with TRBD2. Germline loops: CDR1 MGHRA, CDR2 YSYEKL. The trim removed 0 bases at V and 4 bases at J, leaving 9 bases unmatched. The CDR3 runs 18 residues. The CDR3 DNA reads TGCGCCAGCAGCCAAGATAGTCAGCTAGCGGGAGGAGCAGATACGCAGTATTTT. Protein sequence: CASSQDSQLAGGADTQYF.